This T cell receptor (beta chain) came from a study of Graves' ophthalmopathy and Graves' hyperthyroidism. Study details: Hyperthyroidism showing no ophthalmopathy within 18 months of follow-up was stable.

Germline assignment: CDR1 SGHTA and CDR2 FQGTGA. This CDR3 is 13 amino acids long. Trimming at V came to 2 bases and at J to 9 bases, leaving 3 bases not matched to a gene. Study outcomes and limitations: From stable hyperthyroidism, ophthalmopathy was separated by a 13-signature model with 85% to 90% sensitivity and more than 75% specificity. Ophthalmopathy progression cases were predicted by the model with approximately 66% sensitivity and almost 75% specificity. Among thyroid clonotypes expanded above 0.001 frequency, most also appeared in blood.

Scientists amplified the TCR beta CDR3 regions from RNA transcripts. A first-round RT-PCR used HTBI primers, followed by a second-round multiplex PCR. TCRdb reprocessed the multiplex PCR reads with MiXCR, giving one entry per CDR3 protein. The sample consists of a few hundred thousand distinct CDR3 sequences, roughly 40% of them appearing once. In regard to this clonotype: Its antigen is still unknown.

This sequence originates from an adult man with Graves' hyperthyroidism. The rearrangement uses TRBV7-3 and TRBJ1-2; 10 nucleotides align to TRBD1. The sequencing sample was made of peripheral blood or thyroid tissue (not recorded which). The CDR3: CASSLGGQGRYTF. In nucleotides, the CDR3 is TGTGCCAGCAGCTTAGGGGGACAGGGGCGCTACACCTTC. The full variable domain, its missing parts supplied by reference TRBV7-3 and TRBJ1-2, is GAGVSQTPSNKVTEKGKYVELRCDPISGHTALYWYRQSLGQGPEFLIYFQGTGAADDSGLPNDRFFAVRPEGSVSTLKIQRTERGDSAVYLCASSLGGQGRYTFGSGTRLTVV.